This is a list of T cell receptor beta chains from one sample in a study of T-cell memory formation after mild COVID-19. TCRdb reanalysed the 5' RACE reads using MiXCR and keeps one entry per CDR3 protein. The repertoire has roughly 450,000 distinct CDR3 sequences, over 15% of them found once; the top ten carry about a fifth. Specimen: PBMCs or a T cell subset sorted from them (not recorded which). The origin of the receptors is a man between 18 and 29 years old who had mild COVID-19 (a few samples of this study predate the infection). Cell type and time point are not known. Both conserved end residues are part of each CDR3. Each record gives: V gene, J gene, CDR3 length, D gene, clone size, CDR3 protein, CDR3 DNA. D genes are given only for firm matches. Expanded clones are given a class, and other clones once, few, many or no size at all.

TRBV5-8	TRBJ1-6	16	TRBD1	.	CASRRPRQGIESPLHF	TGTGCCAGCCGCAGACCTCGACAGGGGATCGAGTCACCCCTCCACTTT
TRBV28	TRBJ2-7	13	.	.	CAGSRRNSYEQYF	TGTGCCGGATCAAGGCGAAACTCCTACGAGCAGTACTTC
TRBV7-9	TRBJ2-3	16	.	few	CASSLIGRGAADTQYF	TGTGCCAGCAGCTTAATAGGTCGCGGTGCGGCAGATACGCAGTATTTT
TRBV5-1	TRBJ2-3	11	.	many	CASSLADTQYF	TGTGCCAGCAGCTTAGCAGATACGCAGTATTTT
TRBV6-1	TRBJ1-4	11	.	.	CASRRGEKLFF	TGTGCCAGTCGGCGAGGCGAAAAACTGTTTTTT
TRBV7-2	TRBJ1-1	15	.	.	CASSWTQGRYTEAFF	TGTGCCAGCAGCTGGACCCAGGGTCGATACACTGAAGCTTTCTTT
TRBV20-1	TRBJ1-1	14	.	few	CSARPGAGNTEAFF	TGCAGTGCTCGGCCTGGGGCCGGTAACACTGAAGCTTTCTTT
TRBV7-2	TRBJ1-1	14	.	.	CASSLSPWNTEAFF	TGTGCCAGCAGCTTATCTCCCTGGAACACTGAAGCTTTCTTT
TRBV6-2/TRBV6-3	TRBJ2-2	16	TRBD2	.	CASSYLGLASTGELFF	TGTGCCAGCAGTTACTTGGGACTAGCTTCAACCGGGGAGCTGTTTTTT
TRBV27	TRBJ2-5	17	TRBD2	.	CASSAGTSGGAQETQYF	TGTGCCAGCAGCGCCGGGACTAGCGGGGGAGCCCAAGAGACCCAGTACTTC
TRBV20-1	TRBJ2-1	14	TRBD2	.	CSAGTSGATNEQFF	TGCAGTGCAGGGACTAGCGGGGCTACTAATGAGCAGTTCTTC
TRBV4-1	TRBJ2-3	16	.	.	CASSSQTTGGTDTQYF	TGCGCCAGCAGCTCCCAGACTACGGGGGGCACAGATACGCAGTATTTT
TRBV7-2	TRBJ2-1	14	TRBD1	few	CASIISGGLDEQFF	TGTGCCAGCATCATCTCAGGGGGCTTAGATGAGCAGTTCTTC
TRBV20-1	TRBJ1-1	12	.	.	CSESRRDTEAFF	TGCAGTGAATCACGGCGGGACACTGAAGCTTTCTTT
TRBV5-1	TRBJ1-1	15	.	few	CASSLGAILSTEAFF	TGCGCCAGCAGCTTAGGGGCTATCCTGTCGACTGAAGCTTTCTTT
TRBV30	TRBJ1-4	12	.	.	CAWSSPGVQLFF	TGTGCCTGGAGTTCTCCGGGGGTTCAACTGTTTTTT
TRBV7-2	TRBJ2-1	15	.	few	CASSSYLQGYNEQFF	TGTGCCAGCAGTTCTTATCTCCAGGGGTACAATGAGCAGTTCTTC
TRBV7-3	TRBJ1-2	13	.	once	CASSPGRSNGYTF	TGTGCCAGCAGTCCAGGGAGGTCGAATGGCTACACCTTC
TRBV9	TRBJ2-1	15	.	.	CASSPSGTANNEQFF	TGTGCCAGCAGCCCTAGTGGGACGGCTAACAATGAGCAGTTCTTC
TRBV7-2	TRBJ2-5	15	TRBD2	few	CASSQTSGVQETQYF	TGTGCCAGCAGCCAGACTAGCGGGGTACAAGAGACCCAGTACTTC
TRBV6-5	TRBJ2-7	15	TRBD1	few	CASSSNYRGSYEQYF	TGTGCCAGCAGCTCCAATTACAGGGGCTCCTACGAGCAGTACTTC
TRBV29-1	TRBJ1-2	11	TRBD1	.	CSVGGGSGYTF	TGCAGCGTTGGAGGGGGCAGTGGCTACACCTTC
TRBV7-9	TRBJ2-5	14	.	.	CASRRDAGEETQYF	TGTGCCAGCAGACGGGACGCCGGAGAAGAGACCCAGTACTTC
TRBV7-2	TRBJ2-7	16	TRBD2	.	CASSSVSGGSSYEQYF	TGTGCCAGCAGCTCCGTTAGCGGGGGGTCCTCCTACGAGCAGTACTTC
TRBV12-3/TRBV12-4	TRBJ2-3	18	TRBD2	.	CASSLFRGGSPATDTQYF	TGTGCCAGCAGTTTATTTCGCGGGGGGTCCCCGGCCACAGATACGCAGTATTTT
TRBV11-2	TRBJ2-4	13	.	many	CASTTLAKNIQYF	TGTGCCAGCACCACCCTAGCCAAAAACATTCAGTACTTC
TRBV7-9	TRBJ1-1	14	.	.	CASSPEPVNTEAFF	TGTGCCAGCAGCCCAGAGCCCGTGAACACTGAAGCTTTCTTT
TRBV6-5	TRBJ2-2	17	TRBD2	few	CASTVGLAGGLNGELFF	TGTGCCAGCACCGTGGGACTAGCGGGGGGGCTTAACGGGGAGCTGTTTTTT
TRBV5-1	TRBJ2-3	17	TRBD2	few	CASSGILSGGSTDTQYF	TGCGCCAGCAGCGGAATACTTAGCGGGGGGAGCACAGATACGCAGTATTTT
TRBV11-2	TRBJ2-1	15	TRBD1	.	CASSLYPRGRHEQFF	TGTGCCAGCAGCTTATATCCCAGGGGGAGACATGAGCAGTTCTTC
TRBV7-3	TRBJ2-5	15	TRBD2	.	CASQRSGGNQETQYF	TGTGCCAGCCAACGGAGCGGGGGGAACCAAGAGACCCAGTACTTC
TRBV20-1	TRBJ1-2	15	.	.	CSASGEGRGYYGYTF	TGCAGTGCTAGTGGCGAGGGGAGGGGCTACTATGGCTACACCTTC
TRBV20-1	TRBJ2-2	13	.	many	CSASRGTTGELFF	TGCAGTGCTAGTAGGGGGACCACCGGGGAGCTGTTTTTT
TRBV20-1	TRBJ2-1	13	.	few	CSARAGPWYEQFF	TGCAGTGCTAGGGCGGGGCCCTGGTATGAGCAGTTCTTC
TRBV2	TRBJ1-1	13	.	.	CASSGGWNTEAFF	TGTGCCAGCAGTGGTGGATGGAACACTGAAGCTTTCTTT
TRBV7-9	TRBJ1-2	15	.	few	CASSPGGGPNYGYTF	TGTGCCAGCAGCCCGGGTGGAGGGCCCAACTATGGCTACACCTTC
TRBV7-2	TRBJ2-2	12	.	many	CASSLVGGELFF	TGTGCCAGCAGCTTAGTGGGCGGGGAGCTGTTTTTT
TRBV27	TRBJ1-6	14	.	.	CASSLQSPGAPLHF	TGTGCCAGCAGTTTGCAGAGCCCGGGAGCACCCCTCCACTTT
TRBV5-4	TRBJ2-1	15	TRBD2	few	CASSLGLAAHNEQFF	TGTGCCAGCAGCTTGGGACTAGCGGCGCACAATGAGCAGTTCTTC
TRBV20-1	TRBJ2-3	17	TRBD2	.	CSAAPLPSGGRTDTQYF	TGCAGTGCTGCTCCACTCCCTAGCGGGGGGCGCACAGATACGCAGTATTTT
TRBV29-1	TRBJ2-5	10	.	.	CSVVTETQYF	TGCAGCGTTGTTACGGAGACCCAGTACTTC
TRBV2	TRBJ2-2	13	TRBD1	.	CASSAGGYGELFF	TGTGCCAGCAGTGCAGGGGGTTACGGGGAGCTGTTTTTT
TRBV20-1	TRBJ1-5	13	.	few	CSAREGPDQPQHF	TGCAGTGCTAGAGAGGGGCCGGATCAGCCCCAGCATTTT
TRBV2	TRBJ2-3	13	.	few	CASIPGNTDTQYF	TGTGCCAGCATCCCGGGGAACACAGATACGCAGTATTTT
TRBV4-2	TRBJ1-2	12	.	many	CASSPGGAGYTF	TGTGCCAGCAGCCCTGGAGGGGCTGGCTACACCTTC
TRBV5-1	TRBJ2-1	17	TRBD1	.	CASSLAGGTGYMYEQFF	TGCGCCAGCAGCTTGGCTGGTGGGACAGGGTACATGTATGAGCAGTTCTTC
TRBV10-3	TRBJ2-1	13	TRBD1	.	CAIMGQGGDEQFF	TGTGCCATCATGGGACAGGGGGGGGATGAGCAGTTCTTC
TRBV10-3	TRBJ1-5	18	.	.	CAISNVRFGTNSNQPQHF	TGTGCCATCAGTAATGTTCGGTTCGGGACAAATAGCAATCAGCCCCAGCATTTT
TRBV7-8	TRBJ2-3	14	.	few	CASSLDGFRDTQYF	TGTGCCAGCAGCTTGGATGGGTTCCGTGATACGCAGTATTTT
TRBV6-1	TRBJ2-7	15	.	.	CASSEGLSGVYEQYF	TGTGCCAGCAGTGAAGGACTTTCCGGAGTGTACGAGCAGTACTTC
TRBV2	TRBJ2-7	11	.	.	CASNQGYEQYF	TGTGCCAGCAACCAGGGCTACGAGCAGTACTTC
TRBV4-3	TRBJ2-3	14	.	.	CASSQSLLTDTQYF	TGCGCCAGCAGCCAATCCCTTCTTACGGATACGCAGTATTTT
TRBV5-6	TRBJ2-1	13	TRBD1	few	CASSQDRSNEQFF	TGTGCCAGCAGCCAGGACAGGAGCAATGAGCAGTTCTTC
TRBV15	TRBJ1-1	11	.	.	CATSTGPEAFF	TGTGCCACCAGCACCGGCCCCGAAGCTTTCTTT
TRBV2	TRBJ1-3	15	.	few	CASSRDSYAGNTIYF	TGTGCCAGCAGTCGAGACAGTTATGCAGGAAACACCATATATTTT
TRBV11-1	TRBJ2-5	16	TRBD2	few	CASSHWTSGAKETQYF	TGTGCCAGCAGCCACTGGACTAGCGGGGCAAAAGAGACCCAGTACTTC
TRBV5-1	TRBJ2-1	15	.	.	CASSPQGPTYNEQFF	TGCGCCAGCAGTCCGCAGGGGCCCACCTACAATGAGCAGTTCTTC
TRBV28	TRBJ1-1	15	.	few	CASSLIRYKGTEAFF	TGTGCCAGCAGTTTAATCAGATATAAGGGGACTGAAGCTTTCTTT